These 24 T cell receptor beta chains share one sample of origin, sequenced in a study of T cell responses to AZD1222 COVID-19 vaccine. TCRdb keeps only in-frame clones here, not all; method: immunoSEQ multiplex PCR. In the table there are over 110,000 clones, 85% to 95% of which are singletons. Source: peripheral blood, taken 28 days after the second AZD1222 dose. The receptors here all came from an adult who received the AZD1222 COVID-19 vaccine.

The chain employs TRBV3-1 (or the pseudogene TRBV3-2) and TRBJ2-4; D is possibly TRBD1 (7 bases). The CDR3 sequence is 15 residues long. The V gene's germline CDR1 is LGHDT and CDR2 YNNKEL (reference sequence). V lost 4 bases and J 8 bases, leaving 18 bases between the germline ends. CDR3 coding DNA: TGTGCCAGCAGCCGTTGGGACAGCGGGTTGGACATTCAGTACTTC. Residues: CASSRWDSGLDIQYF.

The gene calls are TRBV9 and TRBJ1-2; 8 bases map to TRBD1. This CDR3 is 13 amino acids long. The ends lost 0 bases at V and 6 bases at J; junction bases unmatched: 1. Germline assignment: CDR1 SGDLS and CDR2 YYNGEE. The CDR3 nucleotides are TGTGCCAGCAGCGTAGTGACAGGGGATGGCTACACCTTC. It is translated as CASSVVTGDGYTF.

The chain recombines TRBV2 with TRBJ2-3; D call uncertain. Trimming shortened V by 6 bases and J by 1 base, and 14 bases separated the two germline ends. Germline CDR1 reads SNHLY; CDR2 reads FYNNEI. The CDR3 is made up of 15 amino acids. CDR3: CASSGDPMGTDTQYF. The CDR3 DNA reads TGTGCCAGCAGCGGTGACCCTATGGGCACAGATACGCAGTATTTT.

CDR3 in amino acids: CASSVEFHANTGELFF. DNA of the CDR3: TGTGCCAGCAGCGTAGAGTTCCACGCGAACACCGGGGAGCTGTTTTTT. The V gene is TRBV9, the J gene TRBJ2-2; unclear D gene. Germline CDR1 SGDLS, CDR2 YYNGEE. The V and J ends lost 0 bases and 0 bases respectively, with 9 bases between them. The length of the CDR3 is 16 residues.

V is TRBV27 and J is TRBJ1-5; D perhaps matches TRBD1 (5 bases). The V end was cut by 1 base, the J end by 1 base, with 14 bases between. Germline CDR1 and CDR2: MNHEY and SMNVEV (reference sequence). The CDR3 has 17 amino acids. The CDR3 spells CASSLWGLPRSNQPQHF. The CDR3 DNA reads as TGTGCCAGCAGTTTATGGGGACTCCCACGCAGCAATCAGCCCCAGCATTTT.

The chain links TRBV18 to TRBJ1-4, with TRBD1 as a possible D gene (5 bases). Germline values: CDR1 KGHSH, CDR2 LQKENI. This CDR3 is 14 amino acids long. The ends were cut back, 5 bases at V and 7 bases at J, with 14 bases in the middle. The chain's CDR3 is CASSSGTASEKLFF. The CDR3 bases are TGTGCCAGCTCATCCGGGACGGCAAGTGAAAAACTGTTTTTT.

This chain uses TRBV3-1 (or the pseudogene TRBV3-2) with TRBJ1-4, with TRBD1 identical over 7 bases. Germline V gene lookup returns CDR1 LGHDT and CDR2 YNNKEL (reference sequence). Trimming cost V 4 bases and J 5 bases; bases outside gene matches: 4. The CDR3 loop spans 14 amino acids. The CDR3 here is CASSLQGSNEKLFF. CDR3 in DNA: TGTGCCAGCAGCCTACAGGGGTCGAATGAAAAACTGTTTTTT.

The rearrangement joins TRBV5-4 to TRBJ1-2; TRBD1 is a possible D gene (5 bases). V lost 4 bases to trimming and J lost 7 bases, with 17 bases between them. Germline CDR1 and CDR2: SGHNT and YYREEE (reference sequence). This CDR3 comprises 14 residues. The CDR3 loop reads CASSTGGRSGGYTF. For the CDR3, the DNA is TGTGCCAGCAGCACGGGGGGGAGGTCGGGTGGCTACACCTTC.

V gene TRBV28 combines with J gene TRBJ1-1; no clear D. Trimming stripped 1 base from V and 11 bases from J, with 11 bases between. Germline CDR1 MDHEN, CDR2 SYDVKM. The CDR3 spans 12 residues. The CDR3 bases are TGTGCCAGCAGTTTATTTGGGAAGGGTGCTTTCTTT. Protein: CASSLFGKGAFF. Filled out from reference TRBV28 and TRBJ1-1, the complete variable domain reads DVKVTQSSRYLVKRTGEKVFLECVQDMDHENMFWYRQDPGLGLRLIYFSYDVKMKEKGDIPEGYSVSREKKERFSLILESASTNQTSMYLCASSLFGKGAFFGQGTRLTVV.

The chain links TRBV6-2 or TRBV6-3 to TRBJ1-1, with D perhaps TRBD1 (5 bases). There are 14 residues in the CDR3. The V and J ends lost 6 bases and 7 bases respectively, with 18 bases between them. Germline V CDR1 and CDR2: MNHEY, SVGEGT. The CDR3 nucleotides are TGTGCCAGCAGCCCACAGGATTTGAGGAGTGAAGCTTTCTTT. It translates to CASSPQDLRSEAFF.

The chain employs TRBV19 and TRBJ1-2; 7 bases are a match to TRBD1. J lost 2 bases, V lost 5 bases, and 8 bases had no gene match. CDR3 length equals 15 residues. Germline loops: CDR1 LNHDA, CDR2 SQIVND (reference sequence). The CDR3 spells CASSGSGTVNYGYTF. The CDR3 coding sequence is TGTGCCAGTAGTGGATCAGGGACAGTGAACTATGGCTACACCTTC.

The chain recombines TRBV11-2 with TRBJ1-4; 12 nucleotides match TRBD1. V lost 5 bases to trimming and J lost 7 bases; unmatched junction nucleotides: 5. The V gene's germline CDR1 is SGHAT and CDR2 FQNNGV. CDR3 length: 15 residues. In nucleotides, the CDR3 is TGTGCCAGCAGCCGCGGGGACAGGGGGCTTGAAAAACTGTTTTTT. As protein: CASSRGDRGLEKLFF.

This sequence joins TRBV18 and TRBJ1-1; TRBD1 is a possible D gene (5 bases). This CDR3 is built from 15 residues. Germline CDR1 KGHSH, CDR2 LQKENI. Trimming took off 0 bases at V and 3 bases at J, with 11 bases between the two ends. CDR3 DNA: TGTGCCAGCTCACCACCAAGGGGCGTGGACACTGAAGCTTTCTTT. Its protein is CASSPPRGVDTEAFF.

The V gene is TRBV19, the J gene TRBJ2-2; 8 nucleotides match TRBD2. The V gene end was trimmed by 5 bases and the J gene end by 3 bases; junction bases not matched to a gene: 5. There are 15 residues in the CDR3. Per the germline V gene, CDR1 is LNHDA and CDR2 is SQIVND (reference sequence). The DNA for the CDR3 is TGTGCCAGTAGTCAAGCGGGGGCCTACACCGGGGAGCTGTTTTTT. Translating it yields CASSQAGAYTGELFF. The variable domain in full, with the rest retrieved from reference TRBV19 and TRBJ2-2, is DGGITQSPKYLFRKEGQNVTLSCEQNLNHDAMYWYRQDPGQGLRLIYYSQIVNDFQKGDIAEGYSVSREKKESFPLTVTSAQKNPTAFYLCASSQAGAYTGELFFGEGSRLTVL.

By its share, this clone is medium-sized. The chain has TRBV6-5 and TRBJ1-5, with 8 bases matching TRBD1. CDR1 and CDR2 (germline): MNHEY, SVGAGI. The CDR3 sequence is 14 residues long. J was trimmed by 5 bases and V by 6 bases; bases with no gene match: 6. CDR3 protein: CASSRDRRHQPQHF. CDR3 sequence (DNA): TGTGCCAGCAGCCGGGACAGGCGGCATCAGCCCCAGCATTTT.

The chain has TRBV24-1 and TRBJ1-2; D unclear. Trimming cost V 3 bases and J 7 bases, with 8 bases left between them. Per the germline V gene, CDR1 is KGHDR and CDR2 is SFDVKD. The CDR3 covers 12 residues. The CDR3 DNA sequence: TGTGCCACCAGTGATCCCGGCGGTGGCTACACCTTC. Translated: CATSDPGGGYTF.

The chain has TRBV18 and TRBJ2-7, with D uncertain. Trimming stripped 3 bases from V and 2 bases from J, with 8 bases between. There are 13 residues in the CDR3. Germline CDR1 is KGHSH and CDR2 is LQKENI. The CDR3 sequence: CASSPGSTYEQYF. CDR3 in DNA: TGTGCCAGCTCACCGGGCAGTACCTACGAGCAGTACTTC.

The chain combines TRBV18 with TRBJ2-1, with TRBD2 identical over 13 bases. Trimming took 0 bases from V and 8 from J; bases not matched to a gene: 1. The CDR3 has 15 amino acids. The germline gives CDR1 KGHSH, CDR2 LQKENI. The CDR3 region is CASSPPGLAGHEQFF. Here the CDR3 DNA reads TGTGCCAGCTCACCACCGGGACTAGCGGGACATGAGCAGTTCTTC.

V gene TRBV25-1 combines with J gene TRBJ2-1, with a possible D match to TRBD1 (5 bases). The ends were cut back, 5 bases at V and 8 bases at J, with 22 bases in the middle. The V gene's germline CDR1 is MGHDK and CDR2 SYGVNS. The CDR3 is 16 residues long. CDR3 nucleotide sequence: TGTGCCAGCAGTCCCCATGACAGCCCCCTTACCCATGAGCAGTTCTTC. The encoded protein is CASSPHDSPLTHEQFF.

The rearrangement uses TRBV6-5 and TRBJ2-1; no definite D call. Germline CDR1 is MNHEY and CDR2 is SVGAGI. This CDR3 is 11 amino acids long. V lost 5 bases and J 12 bases, leaving 11 bases between the germline ends. The CDR3 loop is CASSTRSVQFF. The CDR3 DNA follows: TGTGCCAGCAGTACTCGGTCGGTGCAGTTCTTC.

This chain links TRBV5-7 with TRBJ1-2; possibly TRBD1 for D (6 bases). TRBV5-7 is identified as an open reading frame with a role that is uncertain. V was trimmed by 4 bases and J by 1 base, leaving 17 bases between them. The CDR3 covers 16 residues. The CDR3 reads CASSPGWRGVNYGYTF. The DNA for the CDR3 is TGTGCCAGCAGCCCCGGCTGGAGGGGGGTTAACTATGGCTACACCTTC.

The chain has TRBV10-3 and TRBJ2-7; 12 bases align to TRBD2. After removal of 4 bases from V and 3 bases from J, the junction contained 13 bases not matched to a gene. Germline V CDR1 and CDR2: ENHRY, SYGVKD. The CDR3 runs 18 residues. This CDR3 is CAISATILAGGSHYEQYF. Here the CDR3 DNA reads TGTGCCATCAGTGCGACTATTCTAGCGGGAGGGTCTCACTACGAGCAGTACTTC.

Turning to this clone: One junction end does not reproduce the germline sequence, and a read error may be involved. The chain uses TRBV7-9 and TRBJ1-3; D ambiguous. Germline loops: CDR1 SEHNR, CDR2 FQNEAQ (reference sequence). The CDR3 sequence is 14 residues long. The CDR3 here is CASSPLGSGNTIYF. The CDR3 DNA follows: TGTGCCAGCAGCCCCCTCGGCTCTGGGAACACCATATATTTT.

This clone came up once. The chain employs TRBV6-5 and TRBJ2-3, with TRBD1 identical over 8 bases. This CDR3 comprises 13 residues. J gave up 3 bases and V 6 bases, and 2 bases lay outside the gene matches. The germline CDR1 and CDR2 sequences are MNHEY and SVGAGI. CDR3 region: CASRGQATDTQYF. Here the CDR3 DNA reads TGTGCCAGCAGGGGACAGGCAACAGATACGCAGTATTTT.